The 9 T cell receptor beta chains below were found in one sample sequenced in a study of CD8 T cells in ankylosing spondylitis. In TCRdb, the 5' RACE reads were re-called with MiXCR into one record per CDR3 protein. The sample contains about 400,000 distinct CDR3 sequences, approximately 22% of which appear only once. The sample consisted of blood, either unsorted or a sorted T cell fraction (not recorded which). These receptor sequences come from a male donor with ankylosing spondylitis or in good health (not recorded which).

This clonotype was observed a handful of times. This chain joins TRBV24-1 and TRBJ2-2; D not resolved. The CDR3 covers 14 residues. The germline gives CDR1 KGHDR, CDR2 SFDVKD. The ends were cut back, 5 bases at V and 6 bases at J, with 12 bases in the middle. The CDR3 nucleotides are TGTGCCACCAGTGGATCTCTTTGGTCCGGGGAGCTGTTTTTT. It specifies CATSGSLWSGELFF.

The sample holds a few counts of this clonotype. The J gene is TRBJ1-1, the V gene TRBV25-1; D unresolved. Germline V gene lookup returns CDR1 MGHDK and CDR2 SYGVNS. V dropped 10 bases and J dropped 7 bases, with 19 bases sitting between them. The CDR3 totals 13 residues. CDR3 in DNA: TGTGCCACCACCCCATCGAGGCAAAGTGAAGCTTTCTTT. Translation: CATTPSRQSEAFF.

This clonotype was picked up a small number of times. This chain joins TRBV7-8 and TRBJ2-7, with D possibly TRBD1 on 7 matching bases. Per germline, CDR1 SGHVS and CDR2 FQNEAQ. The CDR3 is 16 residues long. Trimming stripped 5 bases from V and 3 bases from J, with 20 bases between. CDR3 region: CASSGVGQGGYYEQYF. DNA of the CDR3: TGTGCCAGCAGCGGGGTGGGGCAGGGGGGCTACTACGAGCAGTACTTC.

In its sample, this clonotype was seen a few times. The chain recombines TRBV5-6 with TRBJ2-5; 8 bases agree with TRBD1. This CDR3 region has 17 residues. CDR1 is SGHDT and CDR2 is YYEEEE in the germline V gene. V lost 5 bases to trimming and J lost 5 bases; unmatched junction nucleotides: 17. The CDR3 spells CASSPPGGGRGSETQYF. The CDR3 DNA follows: TGTGCCAGCAGTCCTCCAGGGGGCGGTAGGGGTTCGGAGACCCAGTACTTC.

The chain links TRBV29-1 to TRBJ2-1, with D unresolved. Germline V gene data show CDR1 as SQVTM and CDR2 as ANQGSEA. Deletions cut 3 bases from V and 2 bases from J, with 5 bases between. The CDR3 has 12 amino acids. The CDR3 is CSVEVTYNEQFF. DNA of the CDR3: TGCAGCGTTGAGGTTACCTACAATGAGCAGTTCTTC.

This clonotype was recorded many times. This chain's CDR3 is CASSAGYKDYEQYF. The DNA of the CDR3 is TGTGCCAGCAGTGCGGGCTACAAGGATTACGAGCAGTACTTC. The chain carries TRBV12-3 or TRBV12-4 and TRBJ2-7; D possibly corresponds to TRBD2 (5 bases). The CDR3 is 14 amino acids. The V gene lost 5 bases and the J gene lost 4 bases, with 15 bases spanning the gap.

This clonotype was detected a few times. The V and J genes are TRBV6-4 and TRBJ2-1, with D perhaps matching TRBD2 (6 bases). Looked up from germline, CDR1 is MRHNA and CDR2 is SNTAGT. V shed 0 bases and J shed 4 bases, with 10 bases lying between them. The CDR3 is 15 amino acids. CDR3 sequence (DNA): TGTGCCAGCAGTGACTCTGACGGGGGTTACAATGAGCAGTTCTTC. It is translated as CASSDSDGGYNEQFF.

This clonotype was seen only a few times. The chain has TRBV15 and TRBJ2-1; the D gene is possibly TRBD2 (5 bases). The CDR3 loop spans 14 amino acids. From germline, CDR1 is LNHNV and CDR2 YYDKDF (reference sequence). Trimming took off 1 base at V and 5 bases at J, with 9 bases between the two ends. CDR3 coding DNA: TGTGCCACCAGCAGAGGGACTGGAGACAATGAGCAGTTCTTC. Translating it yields CATSRGTGDNEQFF.

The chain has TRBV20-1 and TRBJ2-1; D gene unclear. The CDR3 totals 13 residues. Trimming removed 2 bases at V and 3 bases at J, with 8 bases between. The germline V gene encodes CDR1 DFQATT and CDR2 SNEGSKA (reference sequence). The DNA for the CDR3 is TGCAGTGCTAGAAGGCAGAACTACAATGAGCAGTTCTTC. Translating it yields CSARRQNYNEQFF.